This entry lists 9 T cell receptor beta chains sequenced from one sample in a study of blood T cell repertoires in COVID-19. Data came from immunoSEQ multiplex PCR; TCRdb stores just in-frame clones and leaves some out. The sample includes about 100,000 clones, 85% of them seen just once. Sequencing was done on a sample of peripheral blood. These receptors were taken from a man aged 55 to 69 with acute or convalescent COVID-19.

V gene TRBV10-3 combines with J gene TRBJ1-1; 7 bases align to TRBD1. The CDR3 contains 15 residues. The V gene end was trimmed by 2 bases and the J gene end by 5 bases; junction bases not matched to a gene: 8. Germline values: CDR1 ENHRY, CDR2 SYGVKD. CDR3 nucleotide sequence: TGTGCCATCAGTGAGGTAGGGGGCGCACGGACTGAAGCTTTCTTT. Amino acid sequence: CAISEVGGARTEAFF.

The gene calls are TRBV12-1 and TRBJ2-7; TRBD2 reflects the table's D call only, with no check against the DNA. TRBV12-1 is tagged as a pseudogene. The CDR3 extends over 17 amino acids. CDR3: CASSSPPISSGEYEQYF. CDR3 nucleotide sequence: TGTGCCAGCAGCTCCCCTCCCATCTCTAGCGGAGAGTACGAGCAGTACTTC.

The V and J genes are TRBV6-1 and TRBJ2-7; D possibly corresponds to TRBD1 (6 bases). Trimming cost V 0 bases and J 2 bases, with 8 bases left between them. The CDR3 has 14 amino acids. CDR1 is MNHNS and CDR2 is SASEGT in the germline V gene. The CDR3 DNA follows: TGTGCCAGCAGTGAAGCGGGGACAACCTACGAGCAGTACTTC. Encoded protein: CASSEAGTTYEQYF.

The gene calls are TRBV4-2 and TRBJ1-2; the match to TRBD1 covers 11 bases. Looked up from germline, CDR1 is LGHNA and CDR2 is YNFKEQ. The CDR3 extends over 15 amino acids. V was clipped by 2 bases and J by 8 bases; unmatched bases: 7. The CDR3 loop reads CASSQPGQGGRGYTF. The CDR3 nucleotides read TGTGCCAGCAGCCAACCGGGACAGGGGGGAAGAGGCTACACCTTC.

The genes are TRBV30 and TRBJ1-3, with 10 bases fitting TRBD1. The CDR3 totals 14 residues. V was pared by 4 bases and J by 3 bases, with 3 bases of the junction left unmatched. Germline loops: CDR1 GTSNPN, CDR2 SVGIG (reference sequence). The CDR3 spells CAWTTGGFGNTIYF. The CDR3 region has the DNA TGTGCCTGGACGACAGGGGGCTTTGGAAACACCATATATTTT.

The chain employs TRBV5-1 and TRBJ1-1; 7 bases map to TRBD1. The germline V gene has CDR1 SGHRS and CDR2 YFSETQ. This CDR3 has 16 amino acids. V lost 1 base, J lost 5 bases, and 11 bases stayed unmatched. The CDR3 is CASSLNIQGLGTEAFF. In DNA form, the CDR3 reads TGCGCCAGCAGCTTGAATATACAGGGGTTGGGGACTGAAGCTTTCTTT. Filled out from reference TRBV5-1 and TRBJ1-1, the complete variable domain reads KAGVTQTPRYLIKTRGQQVTLSCSPISGHRSVSWYQQTPGQGLQFLFEYFSETQRNKGNFPGRFSGRQFSNSRSEMNVSTLELGDSALYLCASSLNIQGLGTEAFFGQGTRLTVV.

The V gene is TRBV6-5, the J gene TRBJ2-2, with TRBD1 matching 10 bases. V trimming: 5 bases; J trimming: 4 bases; junction bases outside the gene matches: 1. CDR3 size: 14 residues. The germline gives CDR1 MNHEY, CDR2 SVGAGI. The CDR3 nucleotides read TGTGCCAGCAGTCGGACAGGGGGCACCGGGGAGCTGTTTTTT. Translated: CASSRTGGTGELFF.

J is TRBJ2-4 and V is TRBV20-1; 8 bases match TRBD1. J was trimmed by 16 bases and V by 6 bases; bases with no gene match: 11. CDR1 and CDR2 (germline): DFQATT, SNEGSKA (reference sequence). CDR3 size: 11 residues. CDR3 bases: TGCAGTGCGAGGGCCCGTGACAGGGGATACTTC. Residues: CSARARDRGYF.

The gene calls are TRBV3-1 (or the pseudogene TRBV3-2) and TRBJ1-3; tentatively, D is TRBD1 (6 bases). This CDR3 contains 14 residues. Germline CDR1 reads LGHDT; CDR2 reads YNNKEL (reference sequence). The V end lost 6 bases, the J end lost 3 bases, and 12 bases lay between the germline ends. CDR3 nucleotides: TGTGCCAGCAGTCAACAGGGTTTTGGAAACACCATATATTTT. Its protein is CASSQQGFGNTIYF.